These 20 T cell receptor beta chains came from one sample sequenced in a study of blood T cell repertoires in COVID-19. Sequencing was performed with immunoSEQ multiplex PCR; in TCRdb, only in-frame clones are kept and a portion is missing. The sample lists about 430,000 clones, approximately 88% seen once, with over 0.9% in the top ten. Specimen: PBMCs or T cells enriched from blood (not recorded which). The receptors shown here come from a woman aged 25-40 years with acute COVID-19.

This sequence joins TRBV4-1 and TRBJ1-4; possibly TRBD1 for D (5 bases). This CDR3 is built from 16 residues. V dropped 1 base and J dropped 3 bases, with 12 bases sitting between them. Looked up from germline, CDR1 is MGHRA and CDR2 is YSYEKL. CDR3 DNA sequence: TGCGCCAGCAGCCAAGCTTTAGGGGCACCTAATGAAAAACTGTTTTTT. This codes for CASSQALGAPNEKLFF.

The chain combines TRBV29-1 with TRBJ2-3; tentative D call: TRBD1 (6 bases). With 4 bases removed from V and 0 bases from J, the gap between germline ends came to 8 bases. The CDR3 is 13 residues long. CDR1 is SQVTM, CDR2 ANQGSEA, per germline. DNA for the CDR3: TGCAGCGTTGTCAGGGGTAGCACAGATACGCAGTATTTT. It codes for CSVVRGSTDTQYF.

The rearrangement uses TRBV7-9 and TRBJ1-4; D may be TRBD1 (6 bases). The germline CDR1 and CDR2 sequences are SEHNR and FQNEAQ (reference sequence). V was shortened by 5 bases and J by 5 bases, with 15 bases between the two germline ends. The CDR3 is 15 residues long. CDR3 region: CASSPPGQLNEKLFF. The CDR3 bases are TGTGCCAGCAGCCCACCCGGACAGCTAAATGAAAAACTGTTTTTT.

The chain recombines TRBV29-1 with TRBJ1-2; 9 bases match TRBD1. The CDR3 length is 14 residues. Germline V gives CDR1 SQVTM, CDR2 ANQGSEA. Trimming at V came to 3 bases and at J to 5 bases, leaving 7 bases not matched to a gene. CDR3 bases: TGCAGCGTTGAGGTCAGGGACAGGGAGTATGGCTACACCTTC. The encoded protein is CSVEVRDREYGYTF.

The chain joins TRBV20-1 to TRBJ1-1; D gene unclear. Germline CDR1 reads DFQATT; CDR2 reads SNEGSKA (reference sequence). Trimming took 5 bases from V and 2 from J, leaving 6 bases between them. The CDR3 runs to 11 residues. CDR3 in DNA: TGCAGTGCTCGCAGTAACACTGAAGCTTTCTTT. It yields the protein CSARSNTEAFF.

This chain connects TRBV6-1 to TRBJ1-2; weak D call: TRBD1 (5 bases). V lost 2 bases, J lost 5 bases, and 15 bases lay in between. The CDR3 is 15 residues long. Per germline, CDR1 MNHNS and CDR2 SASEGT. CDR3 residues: CASSEKGRGDYGYTF. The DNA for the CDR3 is TGTGCCAGCAGTGAAAAGGGGAGGGGAGATTATGGCTACACCTTC.

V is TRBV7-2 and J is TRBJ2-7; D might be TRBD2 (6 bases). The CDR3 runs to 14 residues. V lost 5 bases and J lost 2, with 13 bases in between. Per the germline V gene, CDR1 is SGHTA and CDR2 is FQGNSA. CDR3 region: CASSLLATAYEQYF. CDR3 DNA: TGTGCCAGCAGCCTCCTAGCGACTGCCTACGAGCAGTACTTC.

CDR3 sequence: CASRDYGLGNTIYF. The CDR3 bases are TGTGCCAGCAGGGATTACGGACTTGGAAACACCATATATTTT. The genes are TRBV6-5 and TRBJ1-3; no clear D gene. Germline-derived CDR1 and CDR2 are MNHEY and SVGAGI. Deletions cut 6 bases from V and 3 bases from J, with 12 bases between. The length of the CDR3 is 14 residues.

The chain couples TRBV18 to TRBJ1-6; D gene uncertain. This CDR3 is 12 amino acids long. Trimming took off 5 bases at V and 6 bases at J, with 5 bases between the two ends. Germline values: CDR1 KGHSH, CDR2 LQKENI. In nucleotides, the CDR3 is TGTGCCAGCTCAAGCACTAATTCACCCCTCCACTTT. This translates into CASSSTNSPLHF.

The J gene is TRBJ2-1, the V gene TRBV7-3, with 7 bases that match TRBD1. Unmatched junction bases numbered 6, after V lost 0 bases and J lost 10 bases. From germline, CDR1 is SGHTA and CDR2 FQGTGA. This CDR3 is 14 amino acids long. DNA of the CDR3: TGTGCCAGCAGCTTAACTCGGGACAGTTGGGAGCAGTTCTTC. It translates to CASSLTRDSWEQFF.

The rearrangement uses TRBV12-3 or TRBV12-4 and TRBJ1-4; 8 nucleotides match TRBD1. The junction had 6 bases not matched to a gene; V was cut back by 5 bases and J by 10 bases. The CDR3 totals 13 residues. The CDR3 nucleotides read TGTGCCAGCAGTCTGGACAGGGTGGCAAAACTGTTTTTT. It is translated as CASSLDRVAKLFF.

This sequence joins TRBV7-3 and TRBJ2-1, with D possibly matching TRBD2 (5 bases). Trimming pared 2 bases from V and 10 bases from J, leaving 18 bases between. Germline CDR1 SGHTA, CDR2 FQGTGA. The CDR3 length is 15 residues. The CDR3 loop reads CASSLGGQQVREQFF. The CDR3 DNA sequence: TGTGCCAGCAGCTTAGGAGGCCAGCAGGTTAGGGAGCAGTTCTTC.

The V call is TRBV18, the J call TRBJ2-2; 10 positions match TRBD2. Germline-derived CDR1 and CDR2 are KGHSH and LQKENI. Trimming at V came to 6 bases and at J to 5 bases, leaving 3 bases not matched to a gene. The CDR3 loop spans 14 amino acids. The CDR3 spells CASSMGLATGELFF. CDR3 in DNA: TGTGCCAGCTCGATGGGACTAGCGACCGGGGAGCTGTTTTTT. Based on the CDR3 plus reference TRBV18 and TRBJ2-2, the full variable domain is NAGVMQNPRHLVRRRGQEARLRCSPMKGHSHVYWYRQLPEEGLKFMVYLQKENIIDESGMPKERFSAEFPKEGPSILRIQQVVRGDSAAYFCASSMGLATGELFFGEGSRLTVL.

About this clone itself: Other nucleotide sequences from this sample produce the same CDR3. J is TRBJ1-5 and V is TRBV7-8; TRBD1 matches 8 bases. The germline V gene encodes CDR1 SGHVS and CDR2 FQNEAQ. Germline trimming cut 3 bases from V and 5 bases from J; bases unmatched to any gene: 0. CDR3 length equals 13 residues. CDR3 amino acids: CASSLTGDQPQHF. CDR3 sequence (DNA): TGTGCCAGCAGCTTGACAGGGGATCAGCCCCAGCATTTT.

The CDR3 DNA is TGCAGCGTTGTTGGGCAGGGGGAAAAACTGTTTTTT. Translation gives CSVVGQGEKLFF. The chain is built from TRBV29-1 and TRBJ1-4, with a weak D call TRBD1 (6 bases). The CDR3 is 12 amino acids. The V gene's germline CDR1 is SQVTM and CDR2 ANQGSEA. Trimming removed 4 bases from V and 8 bases from J, with 11 bases in between.

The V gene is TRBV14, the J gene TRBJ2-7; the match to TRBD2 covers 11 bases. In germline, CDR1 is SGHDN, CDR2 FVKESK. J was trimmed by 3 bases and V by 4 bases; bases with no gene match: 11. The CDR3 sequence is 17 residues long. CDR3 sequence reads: CASSPKTSGVLYYEQYF. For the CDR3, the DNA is TGTGCCAGCAGCCCTAAGACTAGCGGGGTTCTTTACTACGAGCAGTACTTC.

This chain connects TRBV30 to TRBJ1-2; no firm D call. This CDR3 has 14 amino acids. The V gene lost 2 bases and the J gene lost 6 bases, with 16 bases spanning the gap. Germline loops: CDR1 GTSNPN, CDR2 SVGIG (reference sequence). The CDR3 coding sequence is TGTGCCTGGAGTAATCGAAGAGGGAAAGATGGCTACACCTTC. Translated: CAWSNRRGKDGYTF.

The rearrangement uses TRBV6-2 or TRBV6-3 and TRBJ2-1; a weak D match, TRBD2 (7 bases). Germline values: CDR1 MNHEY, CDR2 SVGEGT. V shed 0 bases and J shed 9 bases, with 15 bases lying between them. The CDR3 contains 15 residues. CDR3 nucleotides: TGTGCCAGCAGTTACTCTTGGGGGGGGGCTGGTGAGCAGTTCTTC. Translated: CASSYSWGGAGEQFF.

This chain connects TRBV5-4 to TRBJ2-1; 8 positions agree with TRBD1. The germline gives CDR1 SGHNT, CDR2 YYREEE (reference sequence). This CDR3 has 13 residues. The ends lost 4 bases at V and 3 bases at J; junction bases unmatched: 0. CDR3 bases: TGTGCCAGCAGCACAGGGGGCTACAATGAGCAGTTCTTC. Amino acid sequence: CASSTGGYNEQFF.

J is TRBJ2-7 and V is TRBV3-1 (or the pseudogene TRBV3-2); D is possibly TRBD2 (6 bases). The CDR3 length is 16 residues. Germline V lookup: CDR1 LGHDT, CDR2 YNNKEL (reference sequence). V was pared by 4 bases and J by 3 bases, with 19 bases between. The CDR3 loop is CASSPGRTLSFYEQYF. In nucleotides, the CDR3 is TGTGCCAGCAGCCCGGGGAGGACCCTGAGTTTCTACGAGCAGTACTTC.